The 6 T cell receptor beta chains presented below share a single source sample, sequenced in a study of T cell responses to AZD1222 COVID-19 vaccine. Here immunoSEQ multiplex PCR was the method, and the copy in TCRdb shows in-frame clones only, minus some. In the table there are about 49,000 clones, 65% to 80% of which are singletons. The sample was peripheral blood, taken on day 0 of MenACWY control vaccination. These receptors were obtained from an adult in good health.

The V gene is TRBV7-7, the J gene TRBJ2-1; 14 nucleotides match TRBD2. The germline V gene encodes CDR1 SSHAT and CDR2 FNYEAQ (reference sequence). CDR3 length: 15 residues. V lost 5 bases and J lost 7; bases outside the gene matches: 4. The CDR3 spells CASSKTSGGGNEQFF. The CDR3 coding sequence is TGTGCCAGCAGCAAGACTAGCGGGGGGGGTAATGAGCAGTTCTTC.

The CDR3 protein is CASSETLAGSDTQYF. CDR3 in DNA: TGTGCCAGCAGTGAGACCCTAGCGGGGTCAGATACGCAGTATTTT. This chain connects TRBV6-4 to TRBJ2-3, with 9 bases matching TRBD2. The J segment lost 4 bases and the V segment lost 3 bases, leaving 5 bases of the junction unmatched. CDR1 and CDR2 from the germline V gene are MRHNA and SNTAGT. The CDR3 loop spans 15 amino acids.

The chain is built from TRBV2 and TRBJ2-1, with 10 positions matching TRBD1. The CDR3 runs 15 residues. V lost 5 bases and J lost 7; bases outside the gene matches: 8. CDR1 SNHLY and CDR2 FYNNEI come from the germline V gene. Here the CDR3 reads CASSPQGQGKNEQFF. DNA for the CDR3: TGTGCCAGCAGTCCTCAGGGACAGGGGAAAAATGAGCAGTTCTTC.

CDR3 DNA sequence: TGTGCCAGCACCTCGAGAGGGGATATTGGAAGTGGCTACACCTTC. Protein sequence: CASTSRGDIGSGYTF. V gene TRBV2 combines with J gene TRBJ1-2, with D tentatively TRBD1 (5 bases). V lost 7 bases to trimming and J lost 7 bases, with 22 bases between them. The CDR3 contains 15 residues. The germline V gene has CDR1 SNHLY and CDR2 FYNNEI.

This chain links TRBV15 with TRBJ1-3; D call uncertain. There are 17 residues in the CDR3. The V gene's germline CDR1 is LNHNV and CDR2 YYDKDF (reference sequence). V was pared by 3 bases and J by 4 bases, with 19 bases between. CDR3 in amino acids: CATSSARTLRIGNTIYF. DNA of the CDR3: TGTGCCACCAGCAGCGCCCGGACGCTACGGATCGGAAACACCATATATTTT.

This chain connects TRBV9 to TRBJ2-3; D possibly corresponds to TRBD1 (5 bases). The CDR3 length is 15 residues. Trimming stripped 0 bases from V and 2 bases from J, with 10 bases between. Germline assignment: CDR1 SGDLS and CDR2 YYNGEE. The CDR3 nucleotides read TGTGCCAGCAGCGTAGAGGGGCGATCCACAGATACGCAGTATTTT. The encoded protein is CASSVEGRSTDTQYF.